The 7 T cell receptor beta chains reported below all come from one sample, sequenced in a study of T cell responses to AZD1222 COVID-19 vaccine. Measured with immunoSEQ multiplex PCR; TCRdb has only the in-frame clones, and not every one. The sample lists over 85,000 clones, more than 90% seen once, with about 13% in the top ten. The source material was peripheral blood, sampled on day 0 of AZD1222 vaccination. The receptors shown here come from an adult in good health.

There are a few counts of this clone. This rearrangement joins TRBV6-5 to TRBJ2-2; D call uncertain. V was trimmed by 7 bases and J by 7 bases, leaving 10 bases between them. The CDR3 has 12 amino acids. Germline V gives CDR1 MNHEY, CDR2 SVGAGI. CDR3: CASNPISGELFF. CDR3 nucleotides: TGTGCCAGCAACCCGATCAGCGGGGAGCTGTTTTTT.

The V gene is TRBV5-5, the J gene TRBJ2-1; tentatively, D is TRBD1 (7 bases). The length of the CDR3 is 12 residues. V gave up 0 bases and J gave up 15 bases, with 13 bases separating them. Germline CDR1 SGHKS, CDR2 YYEKEE (reference sequence). DNA for the CDR3: TGTGCCAGCAGCTTGGACACAGGGGAGGTGTTCTTC. It encodes CASSLDTGEVFF.

The rearrangement joins TRBV2 to TRBJ1-3; weak D call: TRBD1 (5 bases). Looked up from germline, CDR1 is SNHLY and CDR2 is FYNNEI. This CDR3 has 16 amino acids. V was shortened by 8 bases and J by 4 bases, with 21 bases between the two germline ends. CDR3 protein: CASFQDTSGYGNTIYF. The CDR3 nucleotides read TGTGCCAGCTTCCAGGACACCTCCGGGTACGGAAACACCATATATTTT. Together with reference TRBV2 and TRBJ1-3, the CDR3 gives the full variable domain: EPEVTQTPSHQVTQMGQEVILRCVPISNHLYFYWYRQILGQKVEFLVSFYNNEISEKSEIFDDQFSVERPDGSNFTLKIRSTKLEDSAMYFCASFQDTSGYGNTIYFGEGSWLTVV.

V usage is TRBV5-1 and J usage is TRBJ2-2; no definite D call. The CDR3 is made up of 13 amino acids. The V gene lost 0 bases and the J gene lost 4 bases, with 4 bases spanning the gap. The V gene's germline CDR1 is SGHRS and CDR2 YFSETQ. The CDR3 DNA is TGCGCCAGCAGCTTGGGTGCCACCGGGGAGCTGTTTTTT. This translates into CASSLGATGELFF.

The rearrangement links TRBV27 to TRBJ2-2, with D possibly being TRBD2 (6 bases). The CDR3 sequence is 13 residues long. CDR1 is MNHEY, CDR2 SMNVEV, per germline (reference sequence). V was clipped by 6 bases and J by 6 bases, with 11 bases between them. The CDR3 bases are TGTGCCAGCAGAAGAGGGGAGGCCGGGGAGCTGTTTTTT. This gives the protein CASRRGEAGELFF.

The chain recombines TRBV28 with TRBJ1-2, with 9 bases that match TRBD1. The CDR3 is made up of 17 amino acids. V trimming: 6 bases; J trimming: 0 bases; junction bases outside the gene matches: 11. Germline CDR1 MDHEN, CDR2 SYDVKM. CDR3 coding DNA: TGTGCCAGCAGGCTCGCCGGGACAGGGCCATCTAACTATGGCTACACCTTC. The encoded protein is CASRLAGTGPSNYGYTF.

The chain couples TRBV16 to TRBJ1-1; D call uncertain. CDR3 length equals 13 residues. Trimming pared 3 bases from V and 6 bases from J, leaving 11 bases between. Germline values: CDR1 KGHSY, CDR2 FQNENV. CDR3 loop: CASSQPSSSEAFF. The CDR3 DNA sequence: TGTGCCAGCAGCCAGCCTTCCAGTTCTGAAGCTTTCTTT.